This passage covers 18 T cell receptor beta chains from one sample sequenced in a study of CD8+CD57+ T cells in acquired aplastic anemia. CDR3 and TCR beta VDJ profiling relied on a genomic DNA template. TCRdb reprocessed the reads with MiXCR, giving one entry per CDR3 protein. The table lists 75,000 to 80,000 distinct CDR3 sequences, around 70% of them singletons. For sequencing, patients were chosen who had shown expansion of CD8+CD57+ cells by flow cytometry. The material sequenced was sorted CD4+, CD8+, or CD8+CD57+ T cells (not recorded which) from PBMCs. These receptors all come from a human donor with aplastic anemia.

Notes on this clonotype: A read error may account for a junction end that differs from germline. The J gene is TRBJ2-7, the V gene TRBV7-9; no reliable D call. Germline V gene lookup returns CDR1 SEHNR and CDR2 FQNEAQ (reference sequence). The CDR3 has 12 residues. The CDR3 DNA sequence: TGCAGCGTCGCCGGGCCCCTGGGCGAGCAGTACTTC. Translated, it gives CSVAGPLGEQYF.

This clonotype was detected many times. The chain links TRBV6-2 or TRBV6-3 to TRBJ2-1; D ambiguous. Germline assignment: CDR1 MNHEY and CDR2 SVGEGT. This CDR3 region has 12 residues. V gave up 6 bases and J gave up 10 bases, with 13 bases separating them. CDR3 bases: TGTGCCAGCAGCCCCACCCTGGAGGAGCAGTTCTTC. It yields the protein CASSPTLEEQFF.

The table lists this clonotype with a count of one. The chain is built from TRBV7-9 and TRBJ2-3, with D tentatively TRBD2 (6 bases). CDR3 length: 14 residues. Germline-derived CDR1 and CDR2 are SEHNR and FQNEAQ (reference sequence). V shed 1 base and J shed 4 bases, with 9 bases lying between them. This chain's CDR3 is CASSLVASADTQYF. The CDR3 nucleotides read TGTGCCAGCAGCTTAGTGGCTAGCGCAGATACGCAGTATTTT. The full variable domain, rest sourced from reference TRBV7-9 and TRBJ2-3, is DTGVSQNPRHKITKRGQNVTFRCDPISEHNRLYWYRQTLGQGPEFLTYFQNEAQLEKSRLLSDRFSAERPKGSFSTLEIQRTEQGDSAMYLCASSLVASADTQYFGPGTRLTVL.

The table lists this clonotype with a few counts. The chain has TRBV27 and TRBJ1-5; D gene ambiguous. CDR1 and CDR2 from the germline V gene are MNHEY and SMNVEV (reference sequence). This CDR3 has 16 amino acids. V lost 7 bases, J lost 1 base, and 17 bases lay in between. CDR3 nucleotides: TGTGCCAGCATGTCCCTAGGTGCCTACAGCAATCAGCCCCAGCATTTT. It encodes CASMSLGAYSNQPQHF.

CDR3 DNA sequence: TGTGCCAGCAGTGTGGACAGGGCGGCCAAAAACATTCAGTACTTC. Amino acids: CASSVDRAAKNIQYF. The V call is TRBV2, the J call TRBJ2-4, with 8 positions matching TRBD1. This CDR3 is built from 15 residues. The V segment lost 4 bases and the J segment 1 base; nucleotides outside the gene matches: 3. Looked up from germline, CDR1 is SNHLY and CDR2 is FYNNEI. Supplemented by reference TRBV2 and TRBJ2-4, the full variable domain reads EPEVTQTPSHQVTQMGQEVILRCVPISNHLYFYWYRQILGQKVEFLVSFYNNEISEKSEIFDDQFSVERPDGSNFTLKIRSTKLEDSAMYFCASSVDRAAKNIQYFGAGTRLSVL.

CDR3 protein: CASSLTTGGSSYEQYF. The DNA of the CDR3 is TGTGCCAGCAGTTTGACTACAGGGGGGAGCTCCTACGAGCAGTACTTC. This rearrangement joins TRBV27 to TRBJ2-7; TRBD1 aligns across 8 bases. This CDR3 is 16 amino acids long. Germline CDR1 is MNHEY and CDR2 is SMNVEV (reference sequence). J lost 0 bases, V lost 3 bases, and 7 bases had no gene match.

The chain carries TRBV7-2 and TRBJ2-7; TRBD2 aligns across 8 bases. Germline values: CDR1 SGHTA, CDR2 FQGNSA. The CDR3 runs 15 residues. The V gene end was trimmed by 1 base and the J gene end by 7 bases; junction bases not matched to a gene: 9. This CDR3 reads CASSLGAGGGYEQYF. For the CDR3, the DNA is TGTGCCAGCAGCTTAGGTGCGGGAGGTGGTTATGAGCAGTACTTC.

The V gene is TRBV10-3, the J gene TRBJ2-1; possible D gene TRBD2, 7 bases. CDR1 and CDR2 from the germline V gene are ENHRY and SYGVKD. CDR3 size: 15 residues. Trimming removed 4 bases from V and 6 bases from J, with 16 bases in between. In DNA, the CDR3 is TGTGCCATCAGTGCTAGTAGGGGGGGCGGCAATGAGCAGTTCTTC. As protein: CAISASRGGGNEQFF.

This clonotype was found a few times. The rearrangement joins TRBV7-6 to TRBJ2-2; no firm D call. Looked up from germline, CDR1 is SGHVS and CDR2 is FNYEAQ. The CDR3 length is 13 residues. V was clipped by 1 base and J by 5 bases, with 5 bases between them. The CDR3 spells CASSLGETGELFF. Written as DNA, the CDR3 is TGTGCCAGCAGCTTAGGTGAAACCGGGGAGCTGTTTTTT.

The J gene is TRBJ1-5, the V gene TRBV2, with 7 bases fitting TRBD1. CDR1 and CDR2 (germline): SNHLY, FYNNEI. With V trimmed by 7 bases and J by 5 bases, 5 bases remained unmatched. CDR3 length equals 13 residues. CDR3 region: CASNRQGDQPQHF. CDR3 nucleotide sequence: TGTGCCAGCAACAGACAGGGCGATCAGCCCCAGCATTTT.

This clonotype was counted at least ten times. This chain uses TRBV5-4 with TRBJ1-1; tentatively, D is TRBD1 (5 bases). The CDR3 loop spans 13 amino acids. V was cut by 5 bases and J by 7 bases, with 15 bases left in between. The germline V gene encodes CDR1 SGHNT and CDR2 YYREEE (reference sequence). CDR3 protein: CASRDRDVNEAFF. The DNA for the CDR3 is TGTGCCAGCAGGGACCGGGACGTGAATGAAGCTTTCTTT.

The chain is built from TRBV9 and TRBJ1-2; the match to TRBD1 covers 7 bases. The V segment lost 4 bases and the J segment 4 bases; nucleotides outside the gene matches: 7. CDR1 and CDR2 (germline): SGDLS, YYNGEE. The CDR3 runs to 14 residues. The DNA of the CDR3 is TGTGCCAGCAGCCCCAGGGGGTTGAGCTATGGCTACACCTTC. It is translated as CASSPRGLSYGYTF.

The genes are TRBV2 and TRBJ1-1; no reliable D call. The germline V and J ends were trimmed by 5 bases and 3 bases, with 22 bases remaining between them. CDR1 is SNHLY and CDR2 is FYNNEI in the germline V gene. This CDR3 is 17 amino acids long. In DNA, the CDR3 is TGTGCCAGCAGTCGGTCGGAGATGGAGGGTAAGGACACTGAAGCTTTCTTT. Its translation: CASSRSEMEGKDTEAFF.

This CDR3 is CASSNGLLDNEQFF. CDR3 coding DNA: TGTGCCAGCAGCAACGGACTGCTAGACAATGAGCAGTTCTTC. J is TRBJ2-1 and V is TRBV5-5; tentative D call: TRBD2 (5 bases). Germline V gene data show CDR1 as SGHKS and CDR2 as YYEKEE (reference sequence). V lost 4 bases to trimming and J lost 5 bases, with 13 bases between them. The CDR3 length is 14 residues.

CDR3 region: CATSGSSGGVWETQYF. CDR3 sequence (DNA): TGTGCCACCAGTGGATCTAGCGGGGGGGTTTGGGAGACCCAGTACTTC. The J gene is TRBJ2-5, the V gene TRBV24-1; 12 bases are a match to TRBD2. The CDR3 is made up of 16 amino acids. Germline V gene data show CDR1 as KGHDR and CDR2 as SFDVKD. The ends lost 5 bases at V and 5 bases at J; junction bases unmatched: 8.

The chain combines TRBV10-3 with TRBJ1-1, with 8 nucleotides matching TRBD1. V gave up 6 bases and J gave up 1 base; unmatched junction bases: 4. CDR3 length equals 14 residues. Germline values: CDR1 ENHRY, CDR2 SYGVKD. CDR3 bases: TGTGCCATCAGCCCTGACAGGGGGAACACTGAAGCTTTCTTT. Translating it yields CAISPDRGNTEAFF.

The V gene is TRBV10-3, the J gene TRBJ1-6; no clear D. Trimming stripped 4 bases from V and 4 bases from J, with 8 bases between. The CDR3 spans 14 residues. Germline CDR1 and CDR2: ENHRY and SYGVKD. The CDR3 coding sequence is TGTGCCATCAGTGCGGGCCAATATAATTCACCCCTCCACTTT. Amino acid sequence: CAISAGQYNSPLHF.

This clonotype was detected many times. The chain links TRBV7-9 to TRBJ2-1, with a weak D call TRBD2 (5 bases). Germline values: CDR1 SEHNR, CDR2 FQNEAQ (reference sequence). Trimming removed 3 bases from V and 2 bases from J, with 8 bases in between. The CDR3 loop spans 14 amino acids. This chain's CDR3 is CASSFEGPYNEQFF. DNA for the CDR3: TGTGCCAGCAGCTTCGAGGGCCCCTACAATGAGCAGTTCTTC. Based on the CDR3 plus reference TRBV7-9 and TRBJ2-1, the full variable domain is DTGVSQNPRHKITKRGQNVTFRCDPISEHNRLYWYRQTLGQGPEFLTYFQNEAQLEKSRLLSDRFSAERPKGSFSTLEIQRTEQGDSAMYLCASSFEGPYNEQFFGPGTRLTVL.